This T cell receptor (beta chain) originates from a study of prognosis after radiotherapy for stage I lung cancer. Study as a whole: In total, around 13 men and 6 women took part as patients, aged 53 to 84 with a median of about 70 years.

This clonotype is deemed medium-sized. V was clipped by 2 bases and J by 0 bases, with 8 bases between them. The CDR3 totals 15 residues. Looked up from germline, CDR1 is MDHEN and CDR2 is SYDVKM. Researchers used two-round multiplex PCR to amplify TCR beta CDR3 starting from genomic DNA. Used in first-round PCR were primers specific to each TRBV and TRBJ gene. TCRdb analysed the multiplex PCR reads with MiXCR anew, one entry per CDR3 protein. The sample consists of about 14,000 distinct CDR3 sequences, approximately 30% of them appearing once. The chain has TRBV28 and TRBJ1-3; no firm D call. The source material was PBMCs, sampled before or after stereotactic body radiation therapy (not recorded which). This TCR derives from a donor over 45 with non-small cell lung cancer. The CDR3 DNA sequence: TGTGCCAGCAGTTTACCACAAATCTCTGGAAACACCATATATTTT. Translating it yields CASSLPQISGNTIYF.